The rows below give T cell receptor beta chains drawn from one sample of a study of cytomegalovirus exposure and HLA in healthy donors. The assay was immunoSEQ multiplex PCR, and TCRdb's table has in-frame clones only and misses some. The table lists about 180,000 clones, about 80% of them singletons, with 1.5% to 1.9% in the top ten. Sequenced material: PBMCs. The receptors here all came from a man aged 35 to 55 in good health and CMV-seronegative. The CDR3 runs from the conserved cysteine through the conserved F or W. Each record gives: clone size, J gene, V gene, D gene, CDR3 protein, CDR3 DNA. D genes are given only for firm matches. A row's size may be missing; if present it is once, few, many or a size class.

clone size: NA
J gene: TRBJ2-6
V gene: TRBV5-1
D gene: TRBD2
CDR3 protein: CASTPRLAGGISGANVLTF
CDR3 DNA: TGCGCCAGCACACCCCGGCTAGCGGGGGGGATCTCTGGGGCCAACGTCCTGACTTTC

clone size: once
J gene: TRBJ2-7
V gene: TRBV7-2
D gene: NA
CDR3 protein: CASSLRPHPSPYEQYF
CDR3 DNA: TGTGCCAGCAGCCTACGCCCTCACCCGAGCCCCTACGAGCAGTACTTC

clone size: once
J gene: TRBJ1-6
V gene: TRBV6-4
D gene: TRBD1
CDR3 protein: CASSPGRGGIGSPLHF
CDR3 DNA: TGTGCCAGCTCCCCAGGGCGAGGGGGCATCGGATCACCCCTCCACTTT

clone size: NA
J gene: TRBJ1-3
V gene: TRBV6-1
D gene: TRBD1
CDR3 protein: CASSEAPRTGSTIYF
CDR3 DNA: TGTGCCAGCAGTGAAGCCCCCAGGACAGGGAGCACCATATATTTT

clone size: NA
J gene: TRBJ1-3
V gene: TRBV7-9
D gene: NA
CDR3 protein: CASSLAEVSSGNTIYF
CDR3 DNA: TGTGCCAGCAGCCTCGCCGAAGTGAGCTCTGGAAACACCATATATTTT

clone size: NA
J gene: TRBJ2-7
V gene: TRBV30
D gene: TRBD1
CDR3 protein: CAWRYRGRGEQYF
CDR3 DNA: TGTGCCTGGAGGTACAGGGGGCGCGGGGAGCAGTACTTC

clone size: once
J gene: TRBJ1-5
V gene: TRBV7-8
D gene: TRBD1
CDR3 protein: CASSPDQGALNQPQHF
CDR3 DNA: TGTGCCAGCAGCCCGGACCAGGGGGCACTCAATCAGCCCCAGCATTTT

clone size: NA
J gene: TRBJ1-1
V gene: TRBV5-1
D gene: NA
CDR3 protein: CASSLDRDDAEAFF
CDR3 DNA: TGCGCCAGCAGCTTGGACAGGGATGACGCTGAAGCTTTCTTT

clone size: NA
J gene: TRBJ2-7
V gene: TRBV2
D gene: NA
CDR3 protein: CASSPREQYF
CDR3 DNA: TGTGCCAGCAGCCCGCGCGAGCAGTACTTC

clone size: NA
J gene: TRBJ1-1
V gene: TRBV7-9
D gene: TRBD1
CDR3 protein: CASGYGQGEAFF
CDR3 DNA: TGTGCCAGCGGTTATGGACAGGGAGAAGCTTTCTTT

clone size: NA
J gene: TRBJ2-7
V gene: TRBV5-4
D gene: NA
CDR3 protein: CASSLVRVGEQYF
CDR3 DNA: TGTGCCAGCAGCTTGGTTCGCGTTGGCGAGCAGTACTTC

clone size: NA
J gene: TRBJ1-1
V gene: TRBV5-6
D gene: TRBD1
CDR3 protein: CASSWGGQAPLYTEAFF
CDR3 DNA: TGTGCCAGCAGCTGGGGGGGACAGGCACCCCTCTACACTGAAGCTTTCTTT

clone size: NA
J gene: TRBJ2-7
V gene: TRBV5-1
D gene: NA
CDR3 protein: CASSGEGSYEQYF
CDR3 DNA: TGCGCCAGCAGCGGAGAAGGGAGCTACGAGCAGTACTTC

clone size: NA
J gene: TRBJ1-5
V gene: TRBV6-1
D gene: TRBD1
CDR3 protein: CASSERETGINQPQHF
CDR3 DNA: TGTGCCAGCAGTGAACGGGAGACAGGGATAAATCAGCCCCAGCATTTT

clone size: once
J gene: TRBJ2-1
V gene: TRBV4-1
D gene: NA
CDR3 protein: CASSQPGLGGNEQFF
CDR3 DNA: TGCGCCAGCAGCCAACCCGGTTTGGGAGGCAATGAGCAGTTCTTC

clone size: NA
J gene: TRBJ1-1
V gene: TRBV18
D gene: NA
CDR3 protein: CASSLELGRGNTEAFF
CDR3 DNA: TGTGCCAGCTCACTCGAGCTAGGCAGGGGGAACACTGAAGCTTTCTTT

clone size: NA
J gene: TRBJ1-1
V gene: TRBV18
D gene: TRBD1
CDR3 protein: CASSRDRKNTEAFF
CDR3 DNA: TGTGCCAGCTCACGGGACAGGAAGAACACTGAAGCTTTCTTT

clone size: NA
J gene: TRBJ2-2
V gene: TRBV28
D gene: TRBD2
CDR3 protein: CASSLPRPFGGGTNTGELFF
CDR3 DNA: TGTGCCAGCAGTCTCCCGCGACCATTTGGGGGGGGAACGAACACCGGGGAGCTGTTTTTT

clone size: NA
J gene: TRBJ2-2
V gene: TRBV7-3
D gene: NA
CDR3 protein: CASSVDRPNTGELFF
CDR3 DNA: TGTGCCAGCAGCGTCGACAGGCCGAACACCGGGGAGCTGTTTTTT

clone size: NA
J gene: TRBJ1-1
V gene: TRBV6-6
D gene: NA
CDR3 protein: CASNLFLRQENTEAFF
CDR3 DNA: TGTGCCAGCAATCTGTTCTTACGACAGGAGAACACTGAAGCTTTCTTT

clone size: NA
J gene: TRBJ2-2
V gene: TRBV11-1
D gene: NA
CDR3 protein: CASSPKVGRAAGELFF
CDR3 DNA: TGTGCCAGCAGCCCCAAGGTGGGCAGGGCGGCCGGGGAGCTGTTTTTT

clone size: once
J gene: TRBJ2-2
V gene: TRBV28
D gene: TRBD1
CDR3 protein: CASGAIPGQGDTGELFF
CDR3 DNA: TGTGCCAGCGGCGCAATCCCGGGACAGGGCGACACCGGGGAGCTGTTTTTT